This TCR beta chain was recorded in a study of beta chain features in type 1 diabetes. Whole-study context: Sorted cells, some 110,000,000 in number, were examined across all samples. Study-level points and caveats: Shorter templates might be favored by PCR, equally in patients and controls. TCRB CDR3s from Type 1 diabetes patients were moderately but significantly shorter in all four CD4+ subsets.

Cell sorting via CD45RO/CCR7/CD25/CD127/CD95/CD27 was performed to obtain CD4+ naive, central memory, regulatory and stem cell-like memory cells. The V gene lost 4 bases and the J gene lost 3 bases, with 21 bases spanning the gap. CDR1 is SQVTM and CDR2 is ANQGSEA in the germline V gene. This CDR3 has 17 amino acids. A note on this clone: Its antigen remains unknown.

Reverse transcribing all isolated RNA meant expressed TCRB transcripts were sequenced. The data were produced by immunoSEQ multiplex PCR, yet TCRdb's version contains in-frame clones alone and is incomplete. The sample records around 690,000 clones, approximately 13% being singletons. Sequences were obtained from naive CD4+ T cells from blood. The sequence came from a man aged 25-45 years with type 1 diabetes. The chain employs TRBV29-1 and TRBJ1-4; D gene unclear. In DNA, the CDR3 is TGCAGCGTTGTGACCGGCTTGTGGGCGGGAGCTAATGAAAAACTGTTTTTT. Its protein product is CSVVTGLWAGANEKLFF.